This T cell receptor (beta chain) was sequenced in a study of shared clonotypes between healthy human individuals. Only in-frame clones appear in the TCRdb table, and some are missing; sequencing was by immunoSEQ multiplex PCR. This table has approximately 480,000 clones, around 79% appearing once. Trimming took 2 bases from V and 0 from J; bases not matched to a gene: 6. The germline V gene has CDR1 MNHEY and CDR2 SVGAGI. The CDR3 runs to 16 residues. The V and J genes are TRBV6-5 and TRBJ2-7; TRBD2 matches 8 bases. This TCR was sampled from a middle-aged woman in good health. Some clones in this sample may be carry-over from other donors' samples. Sequencing was performed on PBMCs. The CDR3, as DNA: TGTGCCAGCAGTTACGTACTAGCGGTTAGCTCCTACGAGCAGTACTTC. Translating gives CASSYVLAVSSYEQYF.